Each of the 8 T cell receptor beta chains below was sequenced from the same sample in a study of PD-1 blockade in classical Hodgkin lymphoma. The time point was: cycle 4 day 1 (C4D1), after about 6 weeks of nivolumab. In every patient, relapse followed autologous stem cell transplantation, while exposure to brentuximab vedotin differed. Isolated CD8+ T cells were derived from thawed PBMCs through magnetic negative selection. Assay used: immunoSEQ multiplex PCR; TCRdb lists only in-frame clones, some missing. Altogether just under 10,000 clones are present, less than 80% being singletons, with the ten largest covering around 9.6%. The sequences come from CD8+ T cells from blood, collected before the fourth cycle of nivolumab. The receptor source for this set is a human donor with classical Hodgkin lymphoma.

The chain recombines TRBV27 with TRBJ2-7, with D perhaps matching TRBD2 (7 bases). The CDR3 contains 13 residues. V dropped 6 bases and J dropped 6 bases, with 15 bases sitting between them. Germline lookup yields CDR1 MNHEY and CDR2 SMNVEV (reference sequence). Written as DNA, the CDR3 is TGTGCCAGCAGCCTGGGGGGAGGGGGCGAGCAGTACTTC. It is translated as CASSLGGGGEQYF.

CDR3 loop: CASSYPGLAGDEQYF. The CDR3 coding sequence is TGTGCCAGCAGCTATCCGGGACTAGCGGGGGACGAGCAGTACTTC. The V call is TRBV7-9, the J call TRBJ2-7; TRBD2 aligns across 14 bases. Trimming cost V 4 bases and J 5 bases; bases outside gene matches: 4. The CDR3 loop spans 15 amino acids. The germline V gene encodes CDR1 SEHNR and CDR2 FQNEAQ (reference sequence).

J is TRBJ2-1 and V is TRBV29-1; TRBD1 might be the D (5 bases). The CDR3 sequence is 15 residues long. V shed 4 bases and J shed 2 bases, with 15 bases lying between them. In germline, CDR1 is SQVTM, CDR2 ANQGSEA. CDR3 sequence reads: CSVVGRESPYNEQFF. DNA of the CDR3: TGCAGCGTTGTAGGCAGGGAAAGCCCCTACAATGAGCAGTTCTTC.

This chain connects TRBV30 to TRBJ2-5; the match to TRBD2 covers 10 bases. CDR1 and CDR2 from the germline V gene are GTSNPN and SVGIG (reference sequence). The V gene end was trimmed by 5 bases and the J gene end by 5 bases; junction bases not matched to a gene: 11. The CDR3 contains 15 residues. The CDR3 DNA is TGTGCCTGGTGGACTAGCGGCGTGTACCGGGAGACCCAGTACTTC. Its translation: CAWWTSGVYRETQYF.

This chain connects TRBV27 to TRBJ2-7, with D maybe TRBD1 (5 bases). Trimming shortened V by 2 bases and J by 3 bases, and 14 bases separated the two germline ends. The CDR3 totals 15 residues. Looked up from germline, CDR1 is MNHEY and CDR2 is SMNVEV (reference sequence). The CDR3 is CASSLGPQGLYEQYF. The CDR3 nucleotides are TGTGCCAGCAGTTTAGGGCCCCAGGGCCTCTACGAGCAGTACTTC.

The chain recombines TRBV2 with TRBJ2-1, with TRBD2 identical over 9 bases. Germline V gene lookup returns CDR1 SNHLY and CDR2 FYNNEI. V shed 1 base and J 10 bases; nucleotides not matched to a gene: 5. The CDR3 has 14 residues. The CDR3 protein is CASSEGLAAYEQFF. Written as DNA, the CDR3 is TGTGCCAGCAGTGAAGGACTAGCGGCTTACGAGCAGTTCTTC.

This sequence joins TRBV11-3 and TRBJ2-1, with D tentatively TRBD2 (5 bases). V was shortened by 2 bases and J by 7 bases, with 15 bases between the two germline ends. The V gene's germline CDR1 is SGHNT and CDR2 YENEEA. The CDR3 consists of 15 residues. The CDR3 region has the DNA TGTGCCAGCAGCTTAACGGGATCGGCTTGGAATGAGCAGTTCTTC. This gives the protein CASSLTGSAWNEQFF.

This clone qualifies as medium-sized. The genes are TRBV30 and TRBJ1-1; possibly TRBD1 for D (6 bases). Germline V CDR1 and CDR2: GTSNPN, SVGIG (reference sequence). The CDR3 runs to 12 residues. V was pared by 5 bases and J by 5 bases, with 12 bases between. CDR3 amino acids: CAWGATGTEAFF. CDR3 coding DNA: TGTGCCTGGGGCGCGACAGGTACTGAAGCTTTCTTT.